One T cell receptor beta chain is described in this entry. Its antigen is unknown. The junction departs from germline at one end; a sequencing error may be responsible. Time point: persistent/refractory GD, antithyroid drugs over 5 years with positive TRAb. The authors made the TCR library using RNA they extracted from PBMCs. By American Thyroid Association guidelines, Graves' disease was diagnosed in the cohort. Germline CDR1 and CDR2: MNHEY and SVGEGT. The CDR3 extends over 15 amino acids. With iRepertoire HTBI primers and Arm-PCR of CDR3 regions, TCR beta libraries were built. A single record per CDR3 protein comes from TCRdb applying MiXCR to the multiplex PCR reads. The sample consists of about 470,000 distinct CDR3 sequences, approximately 21% of them appearing once. These data come from a study of regulatory T cells in long-lasting Graves disease. General observations from the study: Repertoires from persistent disease leaned toward TRBV28, TRBJ1-2 and TRBJ2-5.

The V call is TRBV6-2 or TRBV6-3, the J call TRBJ1-2; D perhaps matches TRBD1 (5 bases). This TCR was recovered from a female donor with Graves disease. Sequenced material: peripheral blood mononuclear cells (PBMCs), taken when the disease was refractory, from a patient treated with antithyroid drugs. The CDR3 here is CASGYLVRAENGYTF. The DNA of the CDR3 is TGTGCCAGCGGTTACCTGGTCAGGGCTGAGAATGGCTACACCTTC.